These 4 T cell receptor beta chains came from one sample sequenced in a study of monozygotic twins with inflammatory bowel disease. TCRdb reanalyzed the 5' RACE reads, giving one entry per CDR3 protein sequence and no DNA. The sample table includes some 130,000 distinct CDR3 sequences. The sequenced material came from blood. All receptors derive from a human donor with ulcerative colitis or Crohn's disease, or a healthy co-twin of an affected twin (not recorded which).

This chain links TRBV24-1 with TRBJ1-5; the D gene TCRdb calls, TRBD1, cannot be checked with no DNA. Germline V gene sequence: CDR1 KGHDR, CDR2 SFDVKD. This CDR3 is built from 15 residues. CDR3: CATSDPGQAGQPQHF.

The genes are TRBV12-5 and TRBJ2-7; TCRdb names TRBD1, which stays unverified in the absence of DNA. Germline assignment: CDR1 LGHNT and CDR2 FRNRAP. CDR3 length: 13 amino acids. This chain's CDR3 is CASGPGTAYEQYF.

Here the CDR3 reads CASSTRTSGLLGSEQFF. The chain combines TRBV7-3 with TRBJ2-1; TCRdb names TRBD2, which stays unverified in the absence of DNA. The CDR3 spans 17 residues. Germline V CDR1 and CDR2: SGHTA, FQGTGA.

This chain joins TRBV5-6 and TRBJ2-5; lacking DNA, the TRBD1 call made by TCRdb goes unchecked. Germline V gene sequence: CDR1 SGHDT, CDR2 YYEEEE. The CDR3 consists of 15 residues. The chain's CDR3 is CASSLLRGMEETQYF.